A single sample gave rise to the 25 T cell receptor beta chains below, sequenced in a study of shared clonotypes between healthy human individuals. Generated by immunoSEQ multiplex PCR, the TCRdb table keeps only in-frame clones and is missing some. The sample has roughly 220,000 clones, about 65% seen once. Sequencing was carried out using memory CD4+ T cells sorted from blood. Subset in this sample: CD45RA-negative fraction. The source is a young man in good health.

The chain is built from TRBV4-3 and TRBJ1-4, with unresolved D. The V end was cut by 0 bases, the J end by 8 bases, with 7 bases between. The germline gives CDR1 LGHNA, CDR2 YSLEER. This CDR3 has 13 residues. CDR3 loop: CASSQEIREKLFF. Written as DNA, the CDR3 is TGCGCCAGCAGCCAAGAAATCCGAGAAAAACTGTTTTTT.

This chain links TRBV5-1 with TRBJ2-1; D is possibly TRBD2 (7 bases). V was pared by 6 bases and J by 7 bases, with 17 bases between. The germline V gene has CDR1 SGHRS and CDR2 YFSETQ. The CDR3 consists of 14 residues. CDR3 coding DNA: TGCGCCAGCACGTCGATAAGGGGGGGTAATGAGCAGTTCTTC. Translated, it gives CASTSIRGGNEQFF.

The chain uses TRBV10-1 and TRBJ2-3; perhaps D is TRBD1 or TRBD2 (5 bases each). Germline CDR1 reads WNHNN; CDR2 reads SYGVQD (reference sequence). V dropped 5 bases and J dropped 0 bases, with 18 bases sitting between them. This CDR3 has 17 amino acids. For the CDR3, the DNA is TGCGCCAGCAGTCCTCTGTCTTCAGGGAGAAGCACAGATACGCAGTATTTT. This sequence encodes CASSPLSSGRSTDTQYF.

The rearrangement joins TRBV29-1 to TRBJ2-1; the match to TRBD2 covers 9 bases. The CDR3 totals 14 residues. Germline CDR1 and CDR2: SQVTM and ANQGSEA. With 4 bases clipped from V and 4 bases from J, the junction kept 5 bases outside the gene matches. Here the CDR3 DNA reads TGCAGCGTTGTAAGCCTAGCGGGATACAATGAGCAGTTCTTC. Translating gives CSVVSLAGYNEQFF.

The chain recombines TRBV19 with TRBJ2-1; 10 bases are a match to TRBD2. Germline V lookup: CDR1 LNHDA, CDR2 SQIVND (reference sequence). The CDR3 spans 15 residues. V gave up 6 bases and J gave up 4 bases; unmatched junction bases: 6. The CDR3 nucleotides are TGTGCCAGTAGCACGAGAGCGGGAGGGTACAATGAGCAGTTCTTC. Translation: CASSTRAGGYNEQFF.

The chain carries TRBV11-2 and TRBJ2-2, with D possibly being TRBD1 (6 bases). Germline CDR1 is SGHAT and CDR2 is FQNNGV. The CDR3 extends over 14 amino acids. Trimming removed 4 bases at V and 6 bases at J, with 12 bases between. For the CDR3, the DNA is TGTGCCAGCAGCTCCCAGGGGATCGCCGGGGAGCTGTTTTTT. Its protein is CASSSQGIAGELFF.

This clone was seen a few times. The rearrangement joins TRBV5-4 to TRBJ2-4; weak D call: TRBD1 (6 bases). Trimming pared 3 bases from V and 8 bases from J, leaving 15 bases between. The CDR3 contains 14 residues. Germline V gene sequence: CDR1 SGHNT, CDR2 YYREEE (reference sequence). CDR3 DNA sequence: TGTGCCAGCAGCTCAGGGGACAATGGGGACATTCAGTACTTC. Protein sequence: CASSSGDNGDIQYF.

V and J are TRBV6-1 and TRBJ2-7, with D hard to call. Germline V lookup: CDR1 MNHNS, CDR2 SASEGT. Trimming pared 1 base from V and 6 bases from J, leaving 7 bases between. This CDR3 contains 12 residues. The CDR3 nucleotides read TGTGCCAGCAGTGAAGTAGTGCGCGAGCAGTACTTC. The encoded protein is CASSEVVREQYF.

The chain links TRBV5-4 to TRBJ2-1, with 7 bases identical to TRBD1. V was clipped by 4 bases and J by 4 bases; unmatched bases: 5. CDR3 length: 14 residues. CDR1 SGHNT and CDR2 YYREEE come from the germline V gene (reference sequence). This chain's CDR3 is CASSHGTEYNEQFF. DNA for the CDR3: TGTGCCAGCAGCCACGGGACAGAATACAATGAGCAGTTCTTC.

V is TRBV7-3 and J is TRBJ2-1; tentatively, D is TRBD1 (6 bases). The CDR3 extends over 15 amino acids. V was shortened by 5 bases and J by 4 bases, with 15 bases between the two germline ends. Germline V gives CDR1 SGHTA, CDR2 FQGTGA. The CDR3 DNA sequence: TGTGCCAGCAGCCCAGGGGATGCCTCTTACAATGAGCAGTTCTTC. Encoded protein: CASSPGDASYNEQFF.

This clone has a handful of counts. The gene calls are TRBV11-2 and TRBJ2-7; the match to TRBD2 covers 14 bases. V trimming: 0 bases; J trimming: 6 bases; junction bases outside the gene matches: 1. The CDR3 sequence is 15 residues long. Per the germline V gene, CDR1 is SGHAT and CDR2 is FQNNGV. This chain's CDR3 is CASSLEGLAGVEQYF. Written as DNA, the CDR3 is TGTGCCAGCAGCTTAGAGGGACTAGCGGGAGTCGAGCAGTACTTC.

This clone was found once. The CDR3 nucleotides read TGTGCCAGCAGTGGGCTAGCGGGGGCCACCGGGGAGCTGTTTTTT. Protein sequence: CASSGLAGATGELFF. J is TRBJ2-2 and V is TRBV25-1; TRBD2 matches at 10 bases. V lost 4 bases and J lost 4; bases outside the gene matches: 3. The CDR3 totals 15 residues. Germline V CDR1 and CDR2: MGHDK, SYGVNS.

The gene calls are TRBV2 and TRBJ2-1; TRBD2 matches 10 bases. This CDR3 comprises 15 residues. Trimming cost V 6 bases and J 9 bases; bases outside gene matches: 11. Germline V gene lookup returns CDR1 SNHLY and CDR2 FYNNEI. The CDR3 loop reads CASRAASGSFSEQFF. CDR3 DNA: TGTGCCAGCAGGGCAGCTAGCGGGAGTTTTTCTGAGCAGTTCTTC.

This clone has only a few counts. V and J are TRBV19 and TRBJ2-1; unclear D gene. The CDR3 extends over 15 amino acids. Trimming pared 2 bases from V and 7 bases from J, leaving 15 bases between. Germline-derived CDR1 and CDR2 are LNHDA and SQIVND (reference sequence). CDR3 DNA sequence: TGTGCCAGTAGTATACAGAGTTTTCAGTGGAATGAGCAGTTCTTC. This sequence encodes CASSIQSFQWNEQFF.

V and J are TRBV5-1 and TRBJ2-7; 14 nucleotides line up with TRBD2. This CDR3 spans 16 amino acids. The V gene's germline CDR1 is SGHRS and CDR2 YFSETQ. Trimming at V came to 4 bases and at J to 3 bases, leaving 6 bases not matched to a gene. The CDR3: CASSGGTSGSVYEQYF. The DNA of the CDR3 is TGCGCCAGCAGCGGGGGGACTAGCGGGAGTGTCTACGAGCAGTACTTC.

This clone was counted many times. The CDR3 DNA reads as TGTGCCAGCAGGGCAGGACAGGGGCCTCCTCTAGCCAAAAACATTCAGTACTTC. This encodes CASRAGQGPPLAKNIQYF. This sequence joins TRBV27 and TRBJ2-4, with 9 bases that match TRBD1. V shed 6 bases, J shed 0 bases, and the junction held 12 bases outside the gene matches. Germline V gives CDR1 MNHEY, CDR2 SMNVEV (reference sequence). This CDR3 spans 18 amino acids.

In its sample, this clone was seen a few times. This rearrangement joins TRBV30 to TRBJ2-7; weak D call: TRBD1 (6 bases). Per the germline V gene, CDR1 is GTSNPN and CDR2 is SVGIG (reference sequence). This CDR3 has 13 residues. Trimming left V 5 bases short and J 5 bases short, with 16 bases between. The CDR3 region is CAWAGVPTNEQYF. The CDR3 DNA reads TGTGCCTGGGCAGGGGTCCCCACAAACGAGCAGTACTTC. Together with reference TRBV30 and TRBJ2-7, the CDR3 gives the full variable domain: SQTIHQWPATLVQPVGSPLSLECTVEGTSNPNLYWYRQAAGRGLQLLFYSVGIGQISSEVPQNLSASRPQDRQFILSSKKLLLSDSGFYLCAWAGVPTNEQYFGPGTRLTVT.

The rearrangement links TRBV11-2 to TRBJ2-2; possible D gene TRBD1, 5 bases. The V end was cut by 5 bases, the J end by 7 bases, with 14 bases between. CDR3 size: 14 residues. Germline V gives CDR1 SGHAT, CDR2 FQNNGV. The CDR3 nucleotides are TGTGCCAGCAGCCCTCTAAAGGGGTACGGGGAGCTGTTTTTT. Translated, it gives CASSPLKGYGELFF.

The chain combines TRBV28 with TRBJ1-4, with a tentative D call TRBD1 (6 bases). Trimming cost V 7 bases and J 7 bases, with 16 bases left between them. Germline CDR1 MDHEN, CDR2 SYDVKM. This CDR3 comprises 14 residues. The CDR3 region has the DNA TGTGCCAGCATCAAGACAGGCTCTATTGAAAAACTGTTTTTT. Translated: CASIKTGSIEKLFF.

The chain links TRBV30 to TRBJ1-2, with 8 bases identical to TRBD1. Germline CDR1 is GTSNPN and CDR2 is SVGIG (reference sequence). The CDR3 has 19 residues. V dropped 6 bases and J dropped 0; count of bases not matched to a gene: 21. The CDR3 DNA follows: TGTGCCTGCCGGACTACACAGGGGGGTGGTTATGGCGCTAACTATGGCTACACCTTC. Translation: CACRTTQGGGYGANYGYTF.

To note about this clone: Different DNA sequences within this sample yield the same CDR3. CDR3 DNA: TGCGCCAGCAGCTTGGTACTAGCGGGAGGGGAGACCCAGTACTTC. Translating it yields CASSLVLAGGETQYF. V and J are TRBV5-1 and TRBJ2-5, with 13 bases fitting TRBD2. V shed 0 bases, J shed 5 bases, and the junction held 1 base outside the gene matches. Germline lookup yields CDR1 SGHRS and CDR2 YFSETQ. This CDR3 comprises 15 residues. Supplemented by reference TRBV5-1 and TRBJ2-5, the full variable domain reads KAGVTQTPRYLIKTRGQQVTLSCSPISGHRSVSWYQQTPGQGLQFLFEYFSETQRNKGNFPGRFSGRQFSNSRSEMNVSTLELGDSALYLCASSLVLAGGETQYFGPGTRLLVL.

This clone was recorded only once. The CDR3 sequence: CASSSPIGGSWQETQYF. The CDR3 DNA is TGTGCCAGCAGCTCCCCAATCGGCGGGAGCTGGCAAGAGACCCAGTACTTC. This chain uses TRBV7-9 with TRBJ2-5; 7 positions match TRBD2. V lost 4 bases, J lost 2 bases, and 13 bases stayed unmatched. Germline assignment: CDR1 SEHNR and CDR2 FQNEAQ (reference sequence). CDR3 length equals 17 residues. The complete variable domain, with remaining parts taken from reference TRBV7-9 and TRBJ2-5, reads DTGVSQNPRHKITKRGQNVTFRCDPISEHNRLYWYRQTLGQGPEFLTYFQNEAQLEKSRLLSDRFSAERPKGSFSTLEIQRTEQGDSAMYLCASSSPIGGSWQETQYFGPGTRLLVL.

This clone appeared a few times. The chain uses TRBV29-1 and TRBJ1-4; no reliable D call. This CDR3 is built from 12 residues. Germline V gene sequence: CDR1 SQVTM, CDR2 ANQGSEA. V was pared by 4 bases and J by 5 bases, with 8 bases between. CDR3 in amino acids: CSVVFRNEKLFF. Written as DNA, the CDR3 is TGCAGCGTTGTATTTCGGAATGAAAAACTGTTTTTT.

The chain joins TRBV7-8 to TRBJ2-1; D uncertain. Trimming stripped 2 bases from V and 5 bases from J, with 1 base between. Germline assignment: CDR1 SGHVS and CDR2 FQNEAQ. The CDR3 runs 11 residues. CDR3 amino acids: CASSLHNEQFF. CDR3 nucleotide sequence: TGTGCCAGCAGCTTACACAATGAGCAGTTCTTC.

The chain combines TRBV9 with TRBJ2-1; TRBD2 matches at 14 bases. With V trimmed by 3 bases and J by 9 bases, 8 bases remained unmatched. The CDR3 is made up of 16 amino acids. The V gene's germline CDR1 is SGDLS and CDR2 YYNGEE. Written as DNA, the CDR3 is TGTGCCAGCAGCGCCATTGGGACTAGCGGGAGTTCTGAGCAGTTCTTC. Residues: CASSAIGTSGSSEQFF.